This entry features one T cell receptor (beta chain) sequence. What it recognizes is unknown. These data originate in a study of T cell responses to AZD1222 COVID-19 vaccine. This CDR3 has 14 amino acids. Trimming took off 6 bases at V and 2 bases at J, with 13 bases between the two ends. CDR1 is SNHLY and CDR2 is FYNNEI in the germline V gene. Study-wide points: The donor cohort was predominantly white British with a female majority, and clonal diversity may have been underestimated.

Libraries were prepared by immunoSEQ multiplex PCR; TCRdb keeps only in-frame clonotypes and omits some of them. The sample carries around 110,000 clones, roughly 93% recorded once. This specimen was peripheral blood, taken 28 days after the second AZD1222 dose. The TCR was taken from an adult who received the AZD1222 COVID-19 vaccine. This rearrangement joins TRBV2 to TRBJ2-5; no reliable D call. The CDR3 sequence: CASRDPTLQETQYF. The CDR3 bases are TGTGCCAGCAGGGACCCGACATTGCAAGAGACCCAGTACTTC.